This T cell receptor beta chain appears in the sequencing data of a study of cytomegalovirus exposure and HLA in healthy donors. The PCR had 60 Vbeta and 13 Jbeta primers. Only in-frame clones appear in the TCRdb table, and some are missing; sequencing was by immunoSEQ multiplex PCR. The data contain about 250,000 clones, about nine tenths of them singletons. V dropped 3 bases and J dropped 6 bases, with 5 bases sitting between them. The CDR3 length is 12 residues. Germline V gives CDR1 MNHEY, CDR2 SMNVEV (reference sequence). Regarding this clone: The antigen is not known.

Study-wide points: A later analysis showed TCR association rates differing by HLA locus, peaking at DRB1 and lowest at HLA-C.

This receptor was identified in a girl aged 2-10 years in good health and CMV-seronegative. This sequence joins TRBV27 and TRBJ2-2; unclear D gene. Sequencing input: PBMCs. DNA of the CDR3: TGTGCCAGCAGTTTCAGGCCCGGGGAGCTGTTTTTT. Protein: CASSFRPGELFF.